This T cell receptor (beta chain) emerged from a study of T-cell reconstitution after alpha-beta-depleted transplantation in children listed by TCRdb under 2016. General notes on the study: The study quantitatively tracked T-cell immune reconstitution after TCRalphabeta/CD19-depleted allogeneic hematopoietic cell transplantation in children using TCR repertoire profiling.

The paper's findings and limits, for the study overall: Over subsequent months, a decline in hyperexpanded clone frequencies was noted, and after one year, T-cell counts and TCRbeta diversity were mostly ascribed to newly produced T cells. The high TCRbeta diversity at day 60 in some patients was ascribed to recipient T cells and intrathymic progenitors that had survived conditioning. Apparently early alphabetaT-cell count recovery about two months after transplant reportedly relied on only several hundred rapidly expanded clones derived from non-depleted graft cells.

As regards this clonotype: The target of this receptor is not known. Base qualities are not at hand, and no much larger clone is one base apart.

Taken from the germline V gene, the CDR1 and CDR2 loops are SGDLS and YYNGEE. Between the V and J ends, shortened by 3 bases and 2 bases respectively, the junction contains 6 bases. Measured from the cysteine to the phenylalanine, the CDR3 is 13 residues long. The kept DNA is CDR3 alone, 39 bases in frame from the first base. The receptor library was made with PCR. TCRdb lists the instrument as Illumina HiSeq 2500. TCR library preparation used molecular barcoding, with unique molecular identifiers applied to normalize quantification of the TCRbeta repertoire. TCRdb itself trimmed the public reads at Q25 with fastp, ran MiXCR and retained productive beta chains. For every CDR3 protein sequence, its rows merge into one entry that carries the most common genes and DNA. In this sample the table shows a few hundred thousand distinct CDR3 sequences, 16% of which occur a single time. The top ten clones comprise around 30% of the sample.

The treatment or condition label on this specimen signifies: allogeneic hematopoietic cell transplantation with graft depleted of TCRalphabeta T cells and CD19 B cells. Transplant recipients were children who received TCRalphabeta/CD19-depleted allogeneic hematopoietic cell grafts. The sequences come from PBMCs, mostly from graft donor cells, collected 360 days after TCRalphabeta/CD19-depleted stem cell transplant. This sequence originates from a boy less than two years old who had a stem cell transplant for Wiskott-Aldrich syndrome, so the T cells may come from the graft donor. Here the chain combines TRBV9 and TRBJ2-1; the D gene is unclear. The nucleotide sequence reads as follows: TGTGCCAGCAGCGACAGCACCTACAATGAGCAGTTCTTC. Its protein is CASSDSTYNEQFF.